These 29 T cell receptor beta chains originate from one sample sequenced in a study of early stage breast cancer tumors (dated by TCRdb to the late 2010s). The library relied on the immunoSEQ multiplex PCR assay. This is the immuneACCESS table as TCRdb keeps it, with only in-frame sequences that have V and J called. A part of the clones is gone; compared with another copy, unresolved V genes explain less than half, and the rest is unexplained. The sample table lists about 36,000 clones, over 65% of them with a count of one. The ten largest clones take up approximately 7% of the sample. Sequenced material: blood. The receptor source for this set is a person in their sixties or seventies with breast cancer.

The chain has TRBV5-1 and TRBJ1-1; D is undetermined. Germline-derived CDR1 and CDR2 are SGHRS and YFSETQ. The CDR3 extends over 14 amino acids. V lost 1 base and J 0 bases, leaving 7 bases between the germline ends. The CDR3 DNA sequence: TGCGCCAGCAGCTTGTATCCCATGAACACTGAAGCTTTCTTT. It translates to CASSLYPMNTEAFF.

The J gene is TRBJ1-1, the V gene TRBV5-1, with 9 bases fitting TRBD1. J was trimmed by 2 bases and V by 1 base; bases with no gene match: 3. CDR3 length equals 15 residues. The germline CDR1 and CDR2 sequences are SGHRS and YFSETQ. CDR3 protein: CASSLTGGHNTEAFF. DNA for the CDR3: TGCGCCAGCAGCTTGACAGGGGGCCACAACACTGAAGCTTTCTTT.

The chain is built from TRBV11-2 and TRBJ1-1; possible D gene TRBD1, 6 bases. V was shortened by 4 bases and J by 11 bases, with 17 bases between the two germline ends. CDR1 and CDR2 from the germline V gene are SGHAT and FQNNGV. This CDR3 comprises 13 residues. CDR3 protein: CASSSGYREMAFF. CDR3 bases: TGTGCCAGCAGCTCTGGTTACAGGGAGATGGCTTTCTTT.

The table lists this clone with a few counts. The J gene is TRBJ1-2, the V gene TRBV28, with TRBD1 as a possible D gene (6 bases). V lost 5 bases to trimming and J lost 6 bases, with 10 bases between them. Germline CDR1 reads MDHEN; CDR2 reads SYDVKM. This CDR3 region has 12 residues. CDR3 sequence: CASSTTGNGYTF. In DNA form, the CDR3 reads TGTGCCAGCAGTACGACAGGCAATGGCTACACCTTC.

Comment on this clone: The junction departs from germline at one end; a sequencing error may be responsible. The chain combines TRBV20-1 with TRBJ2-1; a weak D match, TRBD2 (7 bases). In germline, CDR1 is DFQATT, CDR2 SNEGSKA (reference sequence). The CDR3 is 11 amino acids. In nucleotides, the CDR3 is TGCAGTGCTACGTCACTGGGGGGGGGCGTCTTC. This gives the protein CSATSLGGGVF.

The CDR3 reads CAWSYPGTSSYEQYF. The CDR3 nucleotides are TGTGCCTGGAGTTACCCAGGGACTTCCTCCTACGAGCAGTACTTC. This chain connects TRBV30 to TRBJ2-7, with D tentatively TRBD2 (6 bases). The CDR3 has 15 residues. V was trimmed by 2 bases and J by 0 bases, leaving 14 bases between them. Germline V gene data show CDR1 as GTSNPN and CDR2 as SVGIG (reference sequence).

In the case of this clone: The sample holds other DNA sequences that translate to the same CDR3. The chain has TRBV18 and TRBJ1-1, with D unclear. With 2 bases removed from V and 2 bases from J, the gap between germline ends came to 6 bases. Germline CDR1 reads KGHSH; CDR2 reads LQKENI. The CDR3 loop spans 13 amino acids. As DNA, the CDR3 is TGTGCCAGCTCACCAGGTTTAAACACTGAAGCTTTCTTT. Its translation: CASSPGLNTEAFF.

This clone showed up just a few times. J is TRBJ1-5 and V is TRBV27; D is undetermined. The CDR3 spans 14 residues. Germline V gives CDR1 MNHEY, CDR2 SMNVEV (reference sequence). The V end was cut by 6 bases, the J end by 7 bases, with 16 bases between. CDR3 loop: CASSPTGYRQPQHF. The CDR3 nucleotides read TGTGCCAGCAGCCCCACGGGGTATAGGCAGCCCCAGCATTTT.

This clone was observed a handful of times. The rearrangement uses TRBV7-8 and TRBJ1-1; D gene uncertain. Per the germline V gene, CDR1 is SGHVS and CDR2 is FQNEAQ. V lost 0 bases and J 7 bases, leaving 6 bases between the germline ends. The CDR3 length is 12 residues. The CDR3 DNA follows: TGTGCCAGCAGCTTAGCCAGGAATGAAGCTTTCTTT. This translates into CASSLARNEAFF.

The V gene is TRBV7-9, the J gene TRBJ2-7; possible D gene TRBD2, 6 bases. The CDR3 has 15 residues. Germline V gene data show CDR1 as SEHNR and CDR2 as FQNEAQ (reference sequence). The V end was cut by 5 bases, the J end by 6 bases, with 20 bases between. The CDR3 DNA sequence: TGTGCCAGCAGCCCCATCCCGGACCGGGGAGGCGAGCAGTACTTC. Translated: CASSPIPDRGGEQYF.

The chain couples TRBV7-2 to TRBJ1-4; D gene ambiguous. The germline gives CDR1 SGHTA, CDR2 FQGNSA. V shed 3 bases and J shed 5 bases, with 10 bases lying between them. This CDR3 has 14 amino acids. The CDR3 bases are TGTGCCAGCAGCTTCCGAGGGATGAATGAAAAACTGTTTTTT. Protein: CASSFRGMNEKLFF. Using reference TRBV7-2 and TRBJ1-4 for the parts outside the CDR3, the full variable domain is GAGVSQSPSNKVTEKGKDVELRCDPISGHTALYWYRQSLGQGLEFLIYFQGNSAPDKSGLPSDRFSAERTGGSVSTLTIQRTQQEDSAVYLCASSFRGMNEKLFFGSGTQLSVL.

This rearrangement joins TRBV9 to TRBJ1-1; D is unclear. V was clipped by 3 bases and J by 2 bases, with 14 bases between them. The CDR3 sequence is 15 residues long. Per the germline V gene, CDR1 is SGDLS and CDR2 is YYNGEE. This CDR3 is CASSGPSSGNTEAFF. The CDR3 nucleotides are TGTGCCAGCAGCGGACCCAGTTCGGGTAACACTGAAGCTTTCTTT.

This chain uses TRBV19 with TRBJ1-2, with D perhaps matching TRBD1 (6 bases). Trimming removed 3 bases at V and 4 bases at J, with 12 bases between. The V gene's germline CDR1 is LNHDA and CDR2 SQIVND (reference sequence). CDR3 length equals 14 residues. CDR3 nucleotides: TGTGCCAGTAGTATTACAGGGATTACCTATGGCTACACCTTC. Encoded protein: CASSITGITYGYTF.

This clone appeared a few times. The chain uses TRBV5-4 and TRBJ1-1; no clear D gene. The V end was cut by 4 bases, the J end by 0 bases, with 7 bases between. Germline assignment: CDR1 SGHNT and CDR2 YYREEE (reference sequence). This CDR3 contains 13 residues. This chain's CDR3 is CASSDGMNTEAFF. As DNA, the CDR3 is TGTGCCAGCAGCGACGGCATGAACACTGAAGCTTTCTTT.

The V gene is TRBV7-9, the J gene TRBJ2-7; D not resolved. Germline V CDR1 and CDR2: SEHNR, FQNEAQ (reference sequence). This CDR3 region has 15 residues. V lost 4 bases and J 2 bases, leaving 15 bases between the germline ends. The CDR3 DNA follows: TGTGCCAGCAGCTCGACCGGCGGCCCGCCCTACGAGCAGTACTTC. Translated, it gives CASSSTGGPPYEQYF. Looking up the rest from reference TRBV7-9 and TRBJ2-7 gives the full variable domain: DTGVSQNPRHKITKRGQNVTFRCDPISEHNRLYWYRQTLGQGPEFLTYFQNEAQLEKSRLLSDRFSAERPKGSFSTLEIQRTEQGDSAMYLCASSSTGGPPYEQYFGPGTRLTVT.

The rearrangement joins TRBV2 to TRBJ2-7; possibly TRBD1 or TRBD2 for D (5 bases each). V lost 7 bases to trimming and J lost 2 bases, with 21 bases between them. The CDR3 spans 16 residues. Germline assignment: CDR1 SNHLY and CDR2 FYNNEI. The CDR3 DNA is TGTGCCAGCACCCCCGAAAGGGGAGCCGTCACCTACGAGCAGTACTTC. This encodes CASTPERGAVTYEQYF. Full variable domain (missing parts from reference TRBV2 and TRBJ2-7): EPEVTQTPSHQVTQMGQEVILRCVPISNHLYFYWYRQILGQKVEFLVSFYNNEISEKSEIFDDQFSVERPDGSNFTLKIRSTKLEDSAMYFCASTPERGAVTYEQYFGPGTRLTVT.

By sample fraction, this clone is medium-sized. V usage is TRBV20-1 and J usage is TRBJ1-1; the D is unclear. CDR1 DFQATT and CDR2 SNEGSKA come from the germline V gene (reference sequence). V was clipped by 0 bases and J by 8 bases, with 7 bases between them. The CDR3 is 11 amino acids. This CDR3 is CSARDWREAFF. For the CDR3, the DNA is TGCAGTGCTAGAGATTGGAGGGAAGCTTTCTTT.

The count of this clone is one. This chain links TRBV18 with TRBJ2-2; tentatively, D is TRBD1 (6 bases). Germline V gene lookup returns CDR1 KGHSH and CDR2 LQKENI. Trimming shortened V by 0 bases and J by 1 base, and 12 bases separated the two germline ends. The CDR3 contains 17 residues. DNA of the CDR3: TGTGCCAGCTCACCACCTATCGGGACAATGAACACCGGGGAGCTGTTTTTT. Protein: CASSPPIGTMNTGELFF.

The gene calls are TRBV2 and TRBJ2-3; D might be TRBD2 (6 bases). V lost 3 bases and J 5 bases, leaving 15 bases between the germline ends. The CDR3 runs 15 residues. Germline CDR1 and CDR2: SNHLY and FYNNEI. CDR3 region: CASSDPGGLEDTQYF. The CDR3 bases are TGTGCCAGCAGTGATCCCGGGGGATTGGAAGATACGCAGTATTTT.

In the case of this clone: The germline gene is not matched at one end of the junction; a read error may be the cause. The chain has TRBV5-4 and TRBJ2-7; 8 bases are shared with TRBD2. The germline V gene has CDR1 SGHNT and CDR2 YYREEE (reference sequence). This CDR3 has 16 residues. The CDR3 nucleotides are TGTGCCAGCAACTTGGGTGCGGGGGGATTCTATATCGAGCAGTACTTC. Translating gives CASNLGAGGFYIEQYF.

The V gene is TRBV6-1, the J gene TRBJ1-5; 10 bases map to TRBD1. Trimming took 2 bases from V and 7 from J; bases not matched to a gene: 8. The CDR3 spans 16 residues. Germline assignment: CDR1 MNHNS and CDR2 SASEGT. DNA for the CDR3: TGTGCCAGCAGTGAAACTGGGACAGGGGTCGTGCAGCCCCAGCATTTT. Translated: CASSETGTGVVQPQHF.

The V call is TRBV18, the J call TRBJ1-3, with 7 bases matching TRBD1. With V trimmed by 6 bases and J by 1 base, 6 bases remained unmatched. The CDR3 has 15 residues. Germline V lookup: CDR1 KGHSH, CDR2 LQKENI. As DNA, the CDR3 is TGTGCCAGCTCCCCAGGGGGGACATCTGGAAACACCATATATTTT. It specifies CASSPGGTSGNTIYF.

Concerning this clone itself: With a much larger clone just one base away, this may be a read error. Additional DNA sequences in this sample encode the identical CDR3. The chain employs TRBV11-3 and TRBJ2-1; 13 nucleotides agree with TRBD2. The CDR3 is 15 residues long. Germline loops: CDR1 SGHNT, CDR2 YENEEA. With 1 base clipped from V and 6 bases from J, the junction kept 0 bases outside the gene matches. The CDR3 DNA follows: TGTGCCAGCAGCTTAGGGACTAGCGGGAGCAATGAGCAGTTCTTC. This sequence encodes CASSLGTSGSNEQFF.

The CDR3 here is CASSLLAGVGNEQFF. The CDR3 nucleotides read TGTGCCAGCAGCTTACTAGCGGGGGTGGGTAATGAGCAGTTCTTC. The chain recombines TRBV7-3 with TRBJ2-1, with 10 bases aligning to TRBD2. The V gene end was trimmed by 2 bases and the J gene end by 7 bases; junction bases not matched to a gene: 5. CDR1 is SGHTA and CDR2 is FQGTGA in the germline V gene. This CDR3 comprises 15 residues.

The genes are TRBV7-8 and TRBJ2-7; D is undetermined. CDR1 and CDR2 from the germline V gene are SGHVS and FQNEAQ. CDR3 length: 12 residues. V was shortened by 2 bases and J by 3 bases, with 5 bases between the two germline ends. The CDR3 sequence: CASSLTGYEQYF. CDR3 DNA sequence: TGTGCCAGCAGCTTAACGGGCTACGAGCAGTACTTC. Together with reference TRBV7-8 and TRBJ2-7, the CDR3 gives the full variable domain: GAGVSQSPRYKVAKRGQDVALRCDPISGHVSLFWYQQALGQGPEFLTYFQNEAQLDKSGLPSDRFFAERPEGSVSTLKIQRTQQEDSAVYLCASSLTGYEQYFGPGTRLTVT.

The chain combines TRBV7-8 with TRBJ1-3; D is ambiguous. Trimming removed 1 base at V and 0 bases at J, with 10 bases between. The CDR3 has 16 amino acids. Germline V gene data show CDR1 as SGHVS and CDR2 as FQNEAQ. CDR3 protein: CASSLVEQLSGNTIYF. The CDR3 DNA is TGTGCCAGCAGCTTAGTGGAACAGCTCTCTGGAAACACCATATATTTT. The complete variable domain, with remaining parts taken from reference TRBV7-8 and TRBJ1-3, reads GAGVSQSPRYKVAKRGQDVALRCDPISGHVSLFWYQQALGQGPEFLTYFQNEAQLDKSGLPSDRFFAERPEGSVSTLKIQRTQQEDSAVYLCASSLVEQLSGNTIYFGEGSWLTVV.

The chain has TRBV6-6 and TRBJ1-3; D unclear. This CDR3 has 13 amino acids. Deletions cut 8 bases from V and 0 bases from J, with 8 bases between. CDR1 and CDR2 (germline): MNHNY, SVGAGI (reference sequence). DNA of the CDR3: TGTGCCAGCGTGTACAGCTCTGGAAACACCATATATTTT. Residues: CASVYSSGNTIYF.

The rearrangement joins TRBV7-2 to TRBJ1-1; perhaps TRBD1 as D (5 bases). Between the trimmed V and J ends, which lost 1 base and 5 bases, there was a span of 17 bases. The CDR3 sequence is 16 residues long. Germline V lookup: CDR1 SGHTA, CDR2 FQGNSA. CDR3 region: CASSLGSMGGFTEAFF. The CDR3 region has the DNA TGTGCCAGCAGCTTAGGGAGTATGGGGGGATTTACTGAAGCTTTCTTT.

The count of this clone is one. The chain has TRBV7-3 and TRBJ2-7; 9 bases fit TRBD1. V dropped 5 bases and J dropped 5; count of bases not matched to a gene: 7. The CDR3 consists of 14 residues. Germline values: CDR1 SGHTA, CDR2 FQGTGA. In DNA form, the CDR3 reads TGTGCCAGCAGCCTGGGACAGGGACTCCACGAGCAGTACTTC. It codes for CASSLGQGLHEQYF.